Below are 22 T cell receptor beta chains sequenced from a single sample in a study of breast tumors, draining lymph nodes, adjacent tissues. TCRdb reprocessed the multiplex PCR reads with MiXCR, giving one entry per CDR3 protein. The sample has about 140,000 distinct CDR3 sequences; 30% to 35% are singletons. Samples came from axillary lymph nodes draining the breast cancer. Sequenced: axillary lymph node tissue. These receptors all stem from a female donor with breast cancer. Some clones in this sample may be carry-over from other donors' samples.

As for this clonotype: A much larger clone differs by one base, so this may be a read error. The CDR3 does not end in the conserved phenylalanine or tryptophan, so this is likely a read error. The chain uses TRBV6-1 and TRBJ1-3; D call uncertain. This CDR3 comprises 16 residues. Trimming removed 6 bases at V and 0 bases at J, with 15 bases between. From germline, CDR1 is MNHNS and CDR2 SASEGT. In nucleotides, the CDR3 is TGTGCCAGCAGAGAGCACAGATTTTCCTCTGGAAACACCATATATGTT. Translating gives CASREHRFSSGNTIYV.

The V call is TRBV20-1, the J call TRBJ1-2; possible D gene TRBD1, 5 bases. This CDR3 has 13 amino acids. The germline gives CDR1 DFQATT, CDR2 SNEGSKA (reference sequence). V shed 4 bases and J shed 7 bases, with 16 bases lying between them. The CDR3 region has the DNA TGCAGTGCTACGGAGGGGTGGGGGAGTGGCTACACCTTC. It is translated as CSATEGWGSGYTF.

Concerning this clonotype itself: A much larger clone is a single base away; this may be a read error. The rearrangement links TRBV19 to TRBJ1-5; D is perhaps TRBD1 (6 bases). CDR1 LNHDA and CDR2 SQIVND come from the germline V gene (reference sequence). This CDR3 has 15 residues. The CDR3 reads CASRDTGLSGQLQHF. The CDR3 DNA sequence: TGTGCCAGTAGAGATACAGGGCTAAGCGGGCAGCTCCAGCATTTT. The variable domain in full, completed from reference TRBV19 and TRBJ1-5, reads DGGITQSPKYLFRKEGQNVTLSCEQNLNHDAMYWYRQDPGQGLRLIYYSQIVNDFQKGDIAEGYSVSREKKESFPLTVTSAQKNPTAFYLCASRDTGLSGQLQHFGDGTRLSIL.

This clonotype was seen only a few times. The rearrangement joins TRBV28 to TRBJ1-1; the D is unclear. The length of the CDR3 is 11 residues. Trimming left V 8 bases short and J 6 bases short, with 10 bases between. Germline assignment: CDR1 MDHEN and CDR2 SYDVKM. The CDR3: CASLDFPEAFF. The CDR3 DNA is TGTGCCAGCCTTGATTTCCCTGAAGCTTTCTTT.

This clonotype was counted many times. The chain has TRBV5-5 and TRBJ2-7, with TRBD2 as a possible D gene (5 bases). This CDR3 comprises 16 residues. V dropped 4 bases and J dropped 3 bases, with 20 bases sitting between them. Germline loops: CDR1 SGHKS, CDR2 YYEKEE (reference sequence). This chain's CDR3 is CASSTDPGFGNYEQYF. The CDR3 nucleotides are TGTGCCAGCAGCACCGACCCGGGGTTCGGAAACTACGAGCAGTACTTC.

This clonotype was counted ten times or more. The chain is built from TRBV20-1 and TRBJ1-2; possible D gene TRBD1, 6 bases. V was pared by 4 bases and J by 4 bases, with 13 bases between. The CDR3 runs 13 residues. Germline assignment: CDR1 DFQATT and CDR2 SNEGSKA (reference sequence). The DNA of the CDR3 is TGCAGTGCTACCGAGGGGGGGGGCTATGGCTACACCTTC. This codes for CSATEGGGYGYTF.

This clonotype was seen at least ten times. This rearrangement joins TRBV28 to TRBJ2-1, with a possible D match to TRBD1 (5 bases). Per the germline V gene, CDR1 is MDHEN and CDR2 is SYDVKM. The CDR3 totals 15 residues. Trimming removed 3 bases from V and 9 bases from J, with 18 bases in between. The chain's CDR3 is CASSFVGFRGSEQFF. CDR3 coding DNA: TGTGCCAGCAGTTTCGTCGGGTTTAGGGGCAGTGAGCAGTTCTTC.

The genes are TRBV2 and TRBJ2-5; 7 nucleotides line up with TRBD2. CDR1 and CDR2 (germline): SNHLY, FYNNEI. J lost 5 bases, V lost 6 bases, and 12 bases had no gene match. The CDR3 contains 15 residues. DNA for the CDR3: TGTGCCAGCAGAGAAAGGCGGCGGGGAGGGGAGACCCAGTACTTC. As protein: CASRERRRGGETQYF. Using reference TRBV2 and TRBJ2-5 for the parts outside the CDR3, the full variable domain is EPEVTQTPSHQVTQMGQEVILRCVPISNHLYFYWYRQILGQKVEFLVSFYNNEISEKSEIFDDQFSVERPDGSNFTLKIRSTKLEDSAMYFCASRERRRGGETQYFGPGTRLLVL.

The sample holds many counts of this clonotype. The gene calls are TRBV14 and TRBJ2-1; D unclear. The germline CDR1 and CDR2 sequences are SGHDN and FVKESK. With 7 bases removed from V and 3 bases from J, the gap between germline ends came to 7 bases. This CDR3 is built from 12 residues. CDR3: CASTRLYNEQFF. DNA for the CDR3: TGTGCCAGCACTAGACTCTACAATGAGCAGTTCTTC.

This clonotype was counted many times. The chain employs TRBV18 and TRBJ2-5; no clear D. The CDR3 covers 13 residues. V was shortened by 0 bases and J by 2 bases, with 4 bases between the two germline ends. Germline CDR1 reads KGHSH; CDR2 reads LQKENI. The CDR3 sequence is CASSPPWQETQYF. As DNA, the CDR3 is TGTGCCAGCTCACCACCTTGGCAAGAGACCCAGTACTTC. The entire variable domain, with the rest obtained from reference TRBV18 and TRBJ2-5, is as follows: NAGVMQNPRHLVRRRGQEARLRCSPMKGHSHVYWYRQLPEEGLKFMVYLQKENIIDESGMPKERFSAEFPKEGPSILRIQQVVRGDSAAYFCASSPPWQETQYFGPGTRLLVL.

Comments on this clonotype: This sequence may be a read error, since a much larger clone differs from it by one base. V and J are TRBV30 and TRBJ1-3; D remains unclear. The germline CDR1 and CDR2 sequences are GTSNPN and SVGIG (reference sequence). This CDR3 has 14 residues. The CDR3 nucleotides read TGTGCCTGGAGTGACTGGACCTCTGGAAACACCAAATATTTT. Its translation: CAWSDWTSGNTKYF.

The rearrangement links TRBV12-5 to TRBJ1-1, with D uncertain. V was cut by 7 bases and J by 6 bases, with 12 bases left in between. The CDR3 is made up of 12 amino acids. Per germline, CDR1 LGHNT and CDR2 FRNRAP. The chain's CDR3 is CASAHSGSEAFF. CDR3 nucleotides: TGTGCTAGTGCCCACTCGGGTTCTGAAGCTTTCTTT.

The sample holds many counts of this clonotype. CDR3 protein: CASSRQGYEQYV. DNA for the CDR3: TGTGCCAGCAGCCGACAGGGTTACGAGCAGTACGTC. The rearrangement links TRBV6-2 or TRBV6-3 to TRBJ2-7, with 7 bases identical to TRBD1. Germline V gene data show CDR1 as MNHEY and CDR2 as SVGEGT. V lost 6 bases to trimming and J lost 4 bases; unmatched junction nucleotides: 3. The CDR3 extends over 12 amino acids.

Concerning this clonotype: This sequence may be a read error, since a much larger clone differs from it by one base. CDR3 sequence: CACSYADPVGEQYV. CDR3 sequence (DNA): TGTGCCTGCAGTTACGCGGACCCCGTCGGGGAGCAGTACGTC. The genes are TRBV6-2 or TRBV6-3 and TRBJ2-7; the D is unclear. Germline CDR1 and CDR2: MNHEY and SVGEGT. The CDR3 runs to 14 residues.

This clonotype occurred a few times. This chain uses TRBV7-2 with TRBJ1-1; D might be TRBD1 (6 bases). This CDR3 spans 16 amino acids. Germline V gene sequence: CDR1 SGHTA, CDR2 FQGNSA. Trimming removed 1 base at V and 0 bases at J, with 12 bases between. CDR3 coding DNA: TGTGCCAGCAGCTTAGGGGCCACAGGGATGAACACTGAAGCTTTCTTT. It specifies CASSLGATGMNTEAFF.

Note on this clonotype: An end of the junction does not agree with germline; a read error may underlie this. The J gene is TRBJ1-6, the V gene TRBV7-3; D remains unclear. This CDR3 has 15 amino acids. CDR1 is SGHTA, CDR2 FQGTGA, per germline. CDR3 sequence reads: CASSLRAGINSPLHF. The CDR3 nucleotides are TGTGCCAGCAGCTTGAGGGCAGGCATTAATTCGCCCCTCCACTTT.

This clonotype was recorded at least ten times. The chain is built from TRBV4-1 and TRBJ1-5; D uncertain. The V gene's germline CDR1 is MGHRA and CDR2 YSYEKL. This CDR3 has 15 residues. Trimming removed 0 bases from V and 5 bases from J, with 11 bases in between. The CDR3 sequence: CASSQDLGLYQPQHF. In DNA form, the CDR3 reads TGCGCCAGCAGCCAAGACCTGGGTCTATATCAGCCCCAGCATTTT.

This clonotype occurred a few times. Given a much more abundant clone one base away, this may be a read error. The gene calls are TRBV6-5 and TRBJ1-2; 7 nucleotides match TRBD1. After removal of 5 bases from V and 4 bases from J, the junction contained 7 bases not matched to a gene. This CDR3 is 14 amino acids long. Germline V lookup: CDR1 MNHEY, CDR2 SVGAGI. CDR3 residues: CASSHDRVAYGYTF. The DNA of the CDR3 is TGTGCCAGCAGTCACGACAGGGTGGCCTATGGCTACACCTTC.

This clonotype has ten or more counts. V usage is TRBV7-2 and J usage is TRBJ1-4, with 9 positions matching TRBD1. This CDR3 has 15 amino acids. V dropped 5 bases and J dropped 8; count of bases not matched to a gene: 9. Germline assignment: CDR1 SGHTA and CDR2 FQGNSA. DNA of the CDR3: TGTGCCAGCAGCCAAGGACAGGGGTTTAGGGAAAAACTGTTTTTT. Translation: CASSQGQGFREKLFF. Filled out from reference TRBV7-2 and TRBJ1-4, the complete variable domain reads GAGVSQSPSNKVTEKGKDVELRCDPISGHTALYWYRQSLGQGLEFLIYFQGNSAPDKSGLPSDRFSAERTGGSVSTLTIQRTQQEDSAVYLCASSQGQGFREKLFFGSGTQLSVL.

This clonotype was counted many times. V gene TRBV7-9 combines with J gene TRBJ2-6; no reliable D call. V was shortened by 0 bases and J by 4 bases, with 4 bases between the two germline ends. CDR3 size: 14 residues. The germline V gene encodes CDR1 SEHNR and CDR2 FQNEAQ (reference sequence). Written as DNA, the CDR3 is TGTGCCAGCAGCTTAGCGAGGGGGGCCAACGTCCTGACTTTC. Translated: CASSLARGANVLTF.

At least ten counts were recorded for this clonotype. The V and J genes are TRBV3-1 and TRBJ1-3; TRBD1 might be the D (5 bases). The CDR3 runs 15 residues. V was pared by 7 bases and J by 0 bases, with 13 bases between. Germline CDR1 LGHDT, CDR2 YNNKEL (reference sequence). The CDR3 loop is CASTRGPNSGNTIYF. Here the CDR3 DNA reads TGTGCCAGCACAAGGGGCCCGAACTCTGGAAACACCATATATTTT. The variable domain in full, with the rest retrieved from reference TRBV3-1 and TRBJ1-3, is DTAVSQTPKYLVTQMGNDKSIKCEQNLGHDTMYWYKQDSKKFLKIMFSYNNKELIINETVPNRFSPKSPDKAHLNLHINSLELGDSAVYFCASTRGPNSGNTIYFGEGSWLTVV.

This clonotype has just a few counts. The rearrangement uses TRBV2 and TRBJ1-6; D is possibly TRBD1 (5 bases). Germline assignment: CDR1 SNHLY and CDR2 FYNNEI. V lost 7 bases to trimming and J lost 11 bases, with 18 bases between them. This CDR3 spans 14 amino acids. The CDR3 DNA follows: TGTGCCAGCAAGGGAAGAACAGGAGGCCCACCCCTCCACTTT. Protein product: CASKGRTGGPPLHF.